The sample holds a few counts of the clone carrying this T cell receptor beta chain. The sampling schedule covered blood at baseline, cycle 4 day 1, and cycle 7 day 1. The assay was immunoSEQ multiplex PCR, and TCRdb's table has in-frame clones only and misses some. This table holds over 50,000 clones, 75% to 90% found once. Germline V gene lookup returns CDR1 SGHTA and CDR2 FQGTGA. Between the trimmed V and J ends, which lost 5 bases and 9 bases, there was a span of 17 bases. The CDR3 loop spans 13 amino acids. This specimen comes from a study of OX40 agonist ivuxolimab in advanced cancers. The wider study: Ivuxolimab, which patients received intravenously every 2 weeks, was dosed at 0.01 to 10 mg/kg. Partial responses were achieved by three patients, one with hepatocellular carcinoma and two with cutaneous melanoma.

Sequenced material: CD4+ or CD8+ T cells sorted from blood, taken in a trial of the OX40 agonist ivuxolimab. This TCR came from an adult with an advanced solid tumor such as melanoma, head and neck, liver or kidney cancer. V and J are TRBV7-3 and TRBJ2-7, with D tentatively TRBD2 (6 bases). The CDR3 nucleotides read TGTGCCAGCAGCGCCCAGATGGGAGGAGGGCAGTACTTC. This translates into CASSAQMGGGQYF.